The clone carrying this T cell receptor beta chain was recorded many times. Its matching antigen is unknown. By quantitative 5'-RACE with molecular barcodes, the TCR beta libraries were made. Each CDR3 protein is one row after TCRdb ran MiXCR on the 5' RACE reads. The sample includes roughly 220,000 distinct CDR3 sequences, 18% of them seen just once. This sample was included in a study of CD8 T cells in ankylosing spondylitis. This CDR3 spans 12 amino acids. Between the trimmed V and J ends, which lost 2 bases and 6 bases, there was a span of 4 bases. Study outcomes and limitations: Made up of roughly 8 highly homologous variants, a TCR beta motif appeared characteristic of ankylosing spondylitis blood.

This chain uses TRBV12-3 or TRBV12-4 with TRBJ2-2; D gene unclear. The sequenced material came from blood, either unsorted or a sorted T cell fraction (not recorded which). The source is a male donor with ankylosing spondylitis. CDR3 region: CASSLLSGELFF. The CDR3 coding sequence is TGTGCCAGCAGTTTATTATCCGGGGAGCTGTTTTTT.